Here is one T cell receptor (beta chain) with its context. The antigen remains undetermined. The sample originates from a study of T cells after posttransplantation cyclophosphamide. Points from the study as a whole: TRB overlap between skin or GI tissue T cells and blood was limited. TRB clonality was highly associated with recipient CMV seropositivity and reactivation. Donor-recipient repertoire similarity was low at 1-2 months, rising over year one.

This CDR3 spans 12 amino acids. Trimming took off 1 base at V and 8 bases at J, with 7 bases between the two ends. Germline assignment: CDR1 SGHNT and CDR2 YYREEE (reference sequence). Control samples came 1 year after myeloablative marrow transplants with methotrexate plus calcineurin inhibitor. This table comes from immunoSEQ multiplex PCR, and its TCRdb copy is limited to in-frame clones, with some not included. The data hold around 15,000 clones, with approximately 80% observed a single time. The sample was PBMCs, taken roughly 460 days after allogeneic stem cell transplant with calcineurin inhibitor and methotrexate. V usage is TRBV5-4 and J usage is TRBJ2-1; D remains ambiguous. The clonotype comes from a male patient in his 30s who received an allogeneic stem cell transplant from an unrelated donor, was CMV-positive, and had acute and chronic GVHD. Some T cells may possibly be graft donor cells. Written as DNA, the CDR3 is TGTGCCAGCAGCTTGACAGTCCATGAGCAGTTCTTC. It yields the protein CASSLTVHEQFF.